The 30 T cell receptor beta chains presented below share a single source sample, sequenced in a study of CD8 T cells in ankylosing spondylitis. Their antigens are not known. Via MiXCR, TCRdb re-called the 5' RACE reads, giving one row per CDR3 protein. The sample has 650,000 to 800,000 distinct CDR3 sequences, over 15% seen once. The study, taken as a whole, reports: Ankylosing spondylitis blood seemed to carry a telltale TCR beta motif made of eight or nine highly homologous variants.

Input material: blood, either unsorted or a sorted T cell fraction (not recorded which). Source of these receptors: a male donor with ankylosing spondylitis.

This clonotype occurred a few times. The chain is built from TRBV27 and TRBJ2-7, with 8 bases that match TRBD2. This CDR3 contains 13 residues. Unmatched junction bases numbered 7, after V lost 6 bases and J lost 6 bases. Germline V lookup: CDR1 MNHEY, CDR2 SMNVEV (reference sequence). CDR3 coding DNA: TGTGCCAGCAGACTACTGAGCGGGGGCGAGCAGTACTTC. This gives the protein CASRLLSGGEQYF.

This clonotype was found a few times. This CDR3 reads CASSQPPGEGAGANVLTF. In DNA, the CDR3 is TGCGCCAGCAGCCAACCACCAGGGGAAGGAGCTGGGGCCAACGTCCTGACTTTC. The V call is TRBV5-1, the J call TRBJ2-6; tentatively, D is TRBD1 (6 bases). The CDR3 runs to 18 residues. The germline V and J ends were trimmed by 4 bases and 2 bases, with 19 bases remaining between them. Germline CDR1 and CDR2: SGHRS and YFSETQ.

The chain joins TRBV27 to TRBJ2-1; 9 bases line up with TRBD2. The V and J ends lost 2 bases and 8 bases, in that order; junction bases with no gene match: 7. This CDR3 has 15 residues. Germline CDR1 MNHEY, CDR2 SMNVEV (reference sequence). The CDR3 region is CASSLRRGGLDEQFF. CDR3 coding DNA: TGTGCCAGCAGTTTACGGCGGGGGGGCCTCGATGAGCAGTTCTTC.

The chain employs TRBV9 and TRBJ2-1; 8 nucleotides line up with TRBD1. Germline CDR1 reads SGDLS; CDR2 reads YYNGEE. The CDR3 extends over 15 amino acids. Germline trimming cut 1 base from V and 4 bases from J; bases unmatched to any gene: 4. The CDR3 coding sequence is TGTGCCAGCAGCGTATGGACAGGGCCATACAATGAGCAGTTCTTC. Residues: CASSVWTGPYNEQFF. The full variable domain, completed using reference TRBV9 and TRBJ2-1, is DSGVTQTPKHLITATGQRVTLRCSPRSGDLSVYWYQQSLDQGLQFLIQYYNGEERAKGNILERFSAQQFPDLHSELNLSSLELGDSALYFCASSVWTGPYNEQFFGPGTRLTVL.

The rearrangement links TRBV4-1 to TRBJ1-5; 8 bases map to TRBD1. J was trimmed by 6 bases and V by 4 bases; bases with no gene match: 8. The germline V gene has CDR1 MGHRA and CDR2 YSYEKL. The CDR3 has 15 amino acids. CDR3 coding DNA: TGCGCCAGCAGCCCCCCAGACAGGGGTGGTCAGCCCCAGCATTTT. Its translation is CASSPPDRGGQPQHF.

The rearrangement joins TRBV20-1 to TRBJ2-2; the D gene could be TRBD1 or TRBD2 (6 bases each). The germline V gene has CDR1 DFQATT and CDR2 SNEGSKA (reference sequence). There are 15 residues in the CDR3. Trimming removed 3 bases at V and 4 bases at J, with 15 bases between. CDR3 residues: CSARKGEVGTGELFF. CDR3 in DNA: TGCAGTGCTAGGAAGGGGGAGGTTGGCACCGGGGAGCTGTTTTTT.

DNA of the CDR3: TGTGCCAGCTCACCACCTCTTGGGGGCTACACCTTC. It specifies CASSPPLGGYTF. This chain links TRBV18 with TRBJ1-2; D is ambiguous. CDR1 KGHSH and CDR2 LQKENI come from the germline V gene. The CDR3 consists of 12 residues. Trimming left V 0 bases short and J 8 bases short, with 7 bases between.

The rearrangement links TRBV20-1 to TRBJ2-6; D possibly matches TRBD1 or TRBD2 (5 bases each). The V end was cut by 4 bases, the J end by 4 bases, with 11 bases between. CDR1 DFQATT and CDR2 SNEGSKA come from the germline V gene (reference sequence). CDR3 length: 14 residues. The CDR3 nucleotides read TGCAGTGCTATGGGGACGCAGGGGGCCAACGTCCTGACTTTC. This codes for CSAMGTQGANVLTF.

The table lists this clonotype with a few counts. The chain is built from TRBV6-2 or TRBV6-3 and TRBJ1-5; D not resolved. V was cut by 2 bases and J by 4 bases, with 9 bases left in between. The CDR3 has 14 residues. Germline CDR1 is MNHEY and CDR2 is SVGEGT. The CDR3 loop is CASSYGRGNQPQHF. The CDR3 bases are TGTGCCAGCAGTTACGGTCGCGGGAATCAGCCCCAGCATTTT.

CDR3 DNA sequence: TGTGCCAGCAGTTTACAGCTCCGGGGCCGCGGGAATGAGCAGTTCTTC. This gives the protein CASSLQLRGRGNEQFF. The genes are TRBV12-3 or TRBV12-4 and TRBJ2-1; the D gene could be TRBD1 or TRBD2 (5 bases each). The CDR3 has 16 amino acids. V was cut by 2 bases and J by 7 bases, with 18 bases left in between.

J is TRBJ1-4 and V is TRBV28; 9 positions match TRBD1. The ends lost 5 bases at V and 7 bases at J; junction bases unmatched: 8. Per germline, CDR1 MDHEN and CDR2 SYDVKM. The CDR3 sequence is 15 residues long. The CDR3 coding sequence is TGTGCCAGCAGTACCGTCGGGACAGGGCTTGAAAAACTGTTTTTT. This encodes CASSTVGTGLEKLFF.

The V gene is TRBV13, the J gene TRBJ2-3; 7 bases fit TRBD2. Germline V lookup: CDR1 PRHDT, CDR2 FYEKMQ (reference sequence). The CDR3 covers 11 residues. V gave up 9 bases and J gave up 14 bases; unmatched junction bases: 11. In nucleotides, the CDR3 is TGTGCCAGTCAAAAACTAGCGTTTCTGTATTTT. Translating gives CASQKLAFLYF.

This clonotype was counted at least ten times. The J gene is TRBJ2-3, the V gene TRBV6-5, with TRBD2 identical over 13 bases. The V and J ends lost 6 bases and 3 bases, in that order; junction bases with no gene match: 3. This CDR3 is built from 15 residues. Looked up from germline, CDR1 is MNHEY and CDR2 is SVGAGI. The CDR3 coding sequence is TGTGCCAGCAGGAGGACTAGCGGGAGTACAGATACGCAGTATTTT. It yields the protein CASRRTSGSTDTQYF.

This clonotype showed up just a few times. This CDR3 is CASSLAGIEETQYF. The DNA for the CDR3 is TGCGCCAGCAGCTTGGCCGGGATCGAAGAGACCCAGTACTTC. The chain uses TRBV5-1 and TRBJ2-5; possible D gene TRBD2, 5 bases. Germline V gene lookup returns CDR1 SGHRS and CDR2 YFSETQ. The CDR3 has 14 amino acids. V gave up 0 bases and J gave up 3 bases, with 9 bases separating them.

The V and J genes are TRBV5-6 and TRBJ2-4; D uncertain. CDR1 is SGHDT, CDR2 YYEEEE, per germline. The CDR3 sequence is 13 residues long. The germline V and J ends were trimmed by 0 bases and 8 bases, with 9 bases remaining between them. CDR3 sequence: CASSLEGSDIQYF. For the CDR3, the DNA is TGTGCCAGCAGCTTGGAAGGGTCGGACATTCAGTACTTC.

This clonotype was seen a few times. This chain joins TRBV5-5 and TRBJ2-7, with TRBD1 as a possible D gene (6 bases). V shed 0 bases and J shed 5 bases, with 12 bases lying between them. The CDR3 sequence is 14 residues long. The germline gives CDR1 SGHKS, CDR2 YYEKEE (reference sequence). The DNA for the CDR3 is TGTGCCAGCAGCTTGGTGTCAGGGGTCAACGAGCAGTACTTC. Translation: CASSLVSGVNEQYF.

The genes are TRBV6-2 or TRBV6-3 and TRBJ2-1; D is uncertain. CDR1 and CDR2 from the germline V gene are MNHEY and SVGEGT. The length of the CDR3 is 13 residues. Trimming stripped 6 bases from V and 3 bases from J, with 9 bases between. CDR3 amino acids: CASSRRNYNEQFF. CDR3 bases: TGTGCCAGCAGCCGCCGGAACTACAATGAGCAGTTCTTC.

In this sample, this clonotype turned up a few times. The chain is built from TRBV12-3 or TRBV12-4 and TRBJ2-7; no clear D. The V end lost 6 bases, the J end lost 2 bases, and 11 bases lay between the germline ends. The CDR3 covers 13 residues. For the CDR3, the DNA is TGTGCCAGCAGCCACAGTTCCCCCTACGAGCAGTACTTC. Amino acid sequence: CASSHSSPYEQYF.

In its sample, this clonotype was seen a few times. The rearrangement links TRBV5-1 to TRBJ2-1, with D perhaps matching TRBD2 (5 bases). Germline V gene lookup returns CDR1 SGHRS and CDR2 YFSETQ. The length of the CDR3 is 14 residues. V shed 4 bases and J shed 4 bases, with 12 bases lying between them. The CDR3 DNA reads as TGCGCCAGCAGCGTGACTGGACTGTACAATGAGCAGTTCTTC. Protein product: CASSVTGLYNEQFF.

J is TRBJ2-7 and V is TRBV5-1; TRBD1 aligns across 11 bases. Germline CDR1 and CDR2: SGHRS and YFSETQ. V was pared by 4 bases and J by 4 bases, with 10 bases of the junction left unmatched. The CDR3 consists of 16 residues. The CDR3, as DNA: TGCGCCAGCAGCGCGGACAGGGGGCGCGGTTGGTACGAGCAGTACTTC. Translated, it gives CASSADRGRGWYEQYF.

V usage is TRBV27 and J usage is TRBJ2-7; no firm D call. V dropped 7 bases and J dropped 2 bases, with 15 bases sitting between them. The CDR3 sequence is 14 residues long. The germline V gene has CDR1 MNHEY and CDR2 SMNVEV (reference sequence). This CDR3 is CASNRYGQAYEQYF. The CDR3 DNA is TGTGCCAGCAACCGATACGGGCAAGCCTACGAGCAGTACTTC.

The chain joins TRBV9 to TRBJ2-4; 16 positions agree with TRBD2. CDR3 size: 16 residues. Germline V lookup: CDR1 SGDLS, CDR2 YYNGEE. V trimming: 4 bases; J trimming: 9 bases; junction bases outside the gene matches: 7. CDR3 region: CASSPGTSGGAGIQYF. Written as DNA, the CDR3 is TGTGCCAGCAGCCCGGGGACTAGCGGGGGGGCGGGCATTCAGTACTTC. The complete variable domain, with remaining parts taken from reference TRBV9 and TRBJ2-4, reads DSGVTQTPKHLITATGQRVTLRCSPRSGDLSVYWYQQSLDQGLQFLIQYYNGEERAKGNILERFSAQQFPDLHSELNLSSLELGDSALYFCASSPGTSGGAGIQYFGAGTRLSVL.

This clonotype came up many times. J is TRBJ1-1 and V is TRBV5-1; D not resolved. Per the germline V gene, CDR1 is SGHRS and CDR2 is YFSETQ. This CDR3 has 13 residues. V was clipped by 4 bases and J by 3 bases, with 10 bases between them. CDR3 coding DNA: TGCGCCAGCAGCAGAGAAGGGCACACTGAAGCTTTCTTT. Translated: CASSREGHTEAFF.

The V and J genes are TRBV20-1 and TRBJ1-2; no clear D. This CDR3 has 12 amino acids. Germline CDR1 DFQATT, CDR2 SNEGSKA (reference sequence). Trimming removed 4 bases from V and 2 bases from J, with 8 bases in between. As DNA, the CDR3 is TGCAGTGCTATACAGATAAACTATGGCTACACCTTC. Protein: CSAIQINYGYTF.

This clonotype was seen a handful of times. V is TRBV11-2 and J is TRBJ2-1, with 13 nucleotides matching TRBD2. Losses at the gene ends were 4 bases for V and 8 bases for J; bases not matched to a gene: 11. In germline, CDR1 is SGHAT, CDR2 FQNNGV. The CDR3 has 17 amino acids. CDR3 loop: CASSSRPGTSGVDEQFF. The CDR3 DNA follows: TGTGCCAGCAGCTCCCGACCCGGGACTAGCGGGGTAGATGAGCAGTTCTTC.

This clonotype was picked up a small number of times. The chain uses TRBV29-1 and TRBJ2-7; D possibly corresponds to TRBD1 (6 bases). This CDR3 has 15 residues. The germline V gene has CDR1 SQVTM and CDR2 ANQGSEA. The CDR3 reads CSAAGQNSSSYEQYF. The CDR3 DNA is TGCAGTGCGGCCGGACAGAATTCCAGCTCCTACGAGCAGTACTTC.

This clonotype was counted many times. The chain carries TRBV28 and TRBJ2-7; D unresolved. The germline V gene has CDR1 MDHEN and CDR2 SYDVKM. The CDR3 consists of 11 residues. V gave up 3 bases and J gave up 3 bases, with 3 bases separating them. The CDR3 sequence: CASSLLYEQYF. CDR3 bases: TGTGCCAGCAGTTTGCTCTACGAGCAGTACTTC.

The gene calls are TRBV27 and TRBJ2-7, with D unresolved. The CDR3 loop spans 13 amino acids. Trimming left V 11 bases short and J 3 bases short, with 17 bases between. Germline CDR1 is MNHEY and CDR2 is SMNVEV (reference sequence). CDR3 loop: CAAPLGPDYEQYF. As DNA, the CDR3 is TGTGCCGCGCCTCTAGGGCCAGACTACGAGCAGTACTTC.

The V and J genes are TRBV4-1 and TRBJ1-1, with a tentative D call TRBD1 (5 bases). V lost 2 bases, J lost 13 bases, and 20 bases lay in between. Germline values: CDR1 MGHRA, CDR2 YSYEKL. The CDR3 covers 14 residues. CDR3 region: CASSQIPRDLGGFF. CDR3 DNA sequence: TGCGCCAGCAGCCAAATTCCGCGGGACCTGGGTGGTTTCTTT.

The chain has TRBV18 and TRBJ2-1; perhaps TRBD2 as D (5 bases). V was clipped by 4 bases and J by 5 bases, with 15 bases between them. CDR3 length equals 15 residues. Germline loops: CDR1 KGHSH, CDR2 LQKENI. The CDR3 nucleotides read TGTGCCAGCTCACGGGCCGGAGGTACAGACAATGAGCAGTTCTTC. Amino acids: CASSRAGGTDNEQFF.